The next 5 T cell receptor beta chains were all read from a single sample in a study of cytomegalovirus exposure and HLA in healthy donors. Libraries were prepared by immunoSEQ multiplex PCR; TCRdb keeps only in-frame clonotypes and omits some of them. The data contain roughly 300,000 clones, roughly 88% of them singletons. The material sequenced was PBMCs. The receptors stem from a woman aged 18-29 years in good health and CMV-seronegative.

The J gene is TRBJ2-5, the V gene TRBV5-1; D is possibly TRBD1 (5 bases). Looked up from germline, CDR1 is SGHRS and CDR2 is YFSETQ. V was pared by 0 bases and J by 3 bases, with 9 bases between. This CDR3 region has 14 residues. The CDR3 reads CASSLAGREETQYF. The CDR3 DNA reads TGCGCCAGCAGCTTGGCGGGCAGGGAAGAGACCCAGTACTTC.

This chain uses TRBV5-4 with TRBJ1-2; weak D call: TRBD1 (6 bases). This CDR3 is built from 13 residues. The V gene lost 1 base and the J gene lost 3 bases, with 7 bases spanning the gap. Germline lookup yields CDR1 SGHNT and CDR2 YYREEE (reference sequence). In nucleotides, the CDR3 is TGTGCCAGCAGCTTGCCAGGGGACTATGGCTACACCTTC. Translating gives CASSLPGDYGYTF.

The chain uses TRBV5-1 and TRBJ2-1; weak D call: TRBD1 (6 bases). The CDR3 runs 15 residues. Looked up from germline, CDR1 is SGHRS and CDR2 is YFSETQ. V lost 4 bases, J lost 4 bases, and 15 bases lay in between. The CDR3 protein is CASSPTGTLYNEQFF. DNA of the CDR3: TGCGCCAGCAGCCCAACGGGGACACTGTACAATGAGCAGTTCTTC.

The V and J genes are TRBV5-4 and TRBJ2-2; 7 nucleotides line up with TRBD1. CDR1 and CDR2 (germline): SGHNT, YYREEE (reference sequence). This CDR3 spans 16 amino acids. With 4 bases clipped from V and 0 bases from J, the junction kept 6 bases outside the gene matches. CDR3 sequence (DNA): TGTGCCAGCAGCAGTCCGGGACAGACGAACACCGGGGAGCTGTTTTTT. The encoded protein is CASSSPGQTNTGELFF.

This clone was found once. The chain joins TRBV5-1 to TRBJ2-7, with a possible D match to TRBD2 (5 bases). Germline values: CDR1 SGHRS, CDR2 YFSETQ. This CDR3 contains 12 residues. V dropped 6 bases and J dropped 4 bases, with 11 bases sitting between them. The CDR3 bases are TGCGCCAGCAACCGCGGGCCATACGAGCAGTACTTC. Translated, it gives CASNRGPYEQYF.